Ten or more counts support the clone carrying this TCR beta chain. The time point here: newly diagnosed GD, antithyroid drugs for less than 3 months. Extracted RNA from PBMCs served as the source of the TCR library. Peripheral blood, around 10 milliliters of it, was drawn into EDTA tubes. The sample comes from a study of regulatory T cells in long-lasting Graves disease. TCR beta libraries were built with iRepertoire HTBI primers and Arm-PCR of CDR3 regions. MiXCR was run by TCRdb on the multiplex PCR reads, yielding one entry per CDR3 protein. This sample has roughly 610,000 distinct CDR3 sequences; roughly 16% occur once, and the top ten carry about 18%. This sample was also put to use in a study of T cells in Graves' hyperthyroidism and ophthalmopathy.

The receptor was derived from a woman aged 25 to 39 with Graves disease. Specimen: peripheral blood mononuclear cells (PBMCs), collected at new diagnosis, from a patient treated with antithyroid drugs.

This CDR3 reads CASSSEGAVLAWDERQFF. In DNA form, the CDR3 reads TGTGCCAGCAGCTCTGAGGGGGCAGTCCTAGCGTGGGACGAGCGGCAGTTCTTC. The rearrangement links TRBV7-9 to TRBJ2-1; D perhaps matches TRBD1 (7 bases). V was shortened by 4 bases and J by 12 bases, with 31 bases between the two germline ends. CDR3 size: 18 residues. Germline V gene lookup returns CDR1 SEHNR and CDR2 FQNEAQ (reference sequence). The whole variable domain, remainder taken from reference TRBV7-9 and TRBJ2-1, is DTGVSQNPRHKITKRGQNVTFRCDPISEHNRLYWYRQTLGQGPEFLTYFQNEAQLEKSRLLSDRFSAERPKGSFSTLEIQRTEQGDSAMYLCASSSEGAVLAWDERQFFGPGTRLTVL.